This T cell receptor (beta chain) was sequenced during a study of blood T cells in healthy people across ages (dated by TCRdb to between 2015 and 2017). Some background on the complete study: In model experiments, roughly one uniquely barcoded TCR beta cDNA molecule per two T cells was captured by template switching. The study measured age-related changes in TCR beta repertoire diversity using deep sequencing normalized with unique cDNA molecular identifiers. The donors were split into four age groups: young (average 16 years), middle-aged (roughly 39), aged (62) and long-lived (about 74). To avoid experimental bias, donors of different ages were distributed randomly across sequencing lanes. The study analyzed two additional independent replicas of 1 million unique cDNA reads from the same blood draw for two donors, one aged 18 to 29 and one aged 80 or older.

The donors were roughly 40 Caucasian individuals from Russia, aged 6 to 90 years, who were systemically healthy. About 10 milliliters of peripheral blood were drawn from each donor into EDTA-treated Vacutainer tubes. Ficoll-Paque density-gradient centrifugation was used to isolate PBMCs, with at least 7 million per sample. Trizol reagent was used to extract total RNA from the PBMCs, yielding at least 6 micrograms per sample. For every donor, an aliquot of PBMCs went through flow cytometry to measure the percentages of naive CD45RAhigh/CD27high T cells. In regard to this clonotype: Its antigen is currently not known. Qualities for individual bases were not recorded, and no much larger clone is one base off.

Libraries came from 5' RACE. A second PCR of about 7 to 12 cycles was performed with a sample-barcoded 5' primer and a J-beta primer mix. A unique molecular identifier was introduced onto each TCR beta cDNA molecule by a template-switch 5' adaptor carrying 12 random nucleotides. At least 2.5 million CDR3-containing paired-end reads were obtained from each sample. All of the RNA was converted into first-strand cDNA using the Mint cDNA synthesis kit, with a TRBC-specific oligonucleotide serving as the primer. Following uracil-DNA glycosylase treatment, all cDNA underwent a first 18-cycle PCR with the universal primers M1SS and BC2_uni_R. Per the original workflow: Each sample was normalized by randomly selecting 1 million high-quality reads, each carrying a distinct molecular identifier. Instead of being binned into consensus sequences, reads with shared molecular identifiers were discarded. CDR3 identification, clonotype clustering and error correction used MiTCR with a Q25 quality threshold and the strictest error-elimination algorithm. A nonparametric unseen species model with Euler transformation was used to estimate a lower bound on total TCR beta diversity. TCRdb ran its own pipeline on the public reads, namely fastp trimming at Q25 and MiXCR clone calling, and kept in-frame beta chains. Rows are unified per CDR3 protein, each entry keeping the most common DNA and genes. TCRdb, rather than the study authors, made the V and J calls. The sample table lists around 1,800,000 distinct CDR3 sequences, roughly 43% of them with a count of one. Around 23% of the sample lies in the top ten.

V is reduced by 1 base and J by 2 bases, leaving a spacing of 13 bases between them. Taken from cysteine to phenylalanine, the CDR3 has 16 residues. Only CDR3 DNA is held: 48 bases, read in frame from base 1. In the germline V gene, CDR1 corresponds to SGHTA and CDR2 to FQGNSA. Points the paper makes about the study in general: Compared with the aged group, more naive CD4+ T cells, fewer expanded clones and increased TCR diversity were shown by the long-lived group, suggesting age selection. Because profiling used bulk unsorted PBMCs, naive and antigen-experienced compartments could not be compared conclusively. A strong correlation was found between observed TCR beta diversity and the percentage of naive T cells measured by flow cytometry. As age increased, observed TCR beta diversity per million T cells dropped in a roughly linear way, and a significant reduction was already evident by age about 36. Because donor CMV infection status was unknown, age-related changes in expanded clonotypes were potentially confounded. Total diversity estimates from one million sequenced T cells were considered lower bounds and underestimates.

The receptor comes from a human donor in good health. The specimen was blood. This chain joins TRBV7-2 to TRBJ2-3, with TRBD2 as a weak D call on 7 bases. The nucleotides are TGTGCCAGCAGCTTAGTCAGGGGAGGGGACACAGATACGCAGTATTTT. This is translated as CASSLVRGGDTDTQYF.